These 17 T cell receptor beta chains share one sample of origin, sequenced in a study of cytotoxic CD8 clonotypes in ibrutinib-treated CLL (dated by TCRdb to about 2021). The library came from the immunoSEQ multiplex PCR assay. TCRdb stores this immuneACCESS table with in-frame sequences only. Part of the clones is absent; in the studies checked, under half of the shortfall reflects unresolved V genes, and no reason is known for the rest. Recorded for this sample are about 300,000 clones; roughly four fifths of them occurred a single time. Jointly, the top ten make up approximately 5.1% of the sample. Read against the paper, the sample's time point label means: progressive disease on ibrutinib. The sequences come from PBMCs, collected at disease progression, from a patient treated with ibrutinib. Receptor source: a human donor with chronic lymphocytic leukemia.

J is TRBJ1-1 and V is TRBV29-1; D call uncertain. V shed 2 bases and J shed 11 bases, with 21 bases lying between them. In germline, CDR1 is SQVTM, CDR2 ANQGSEA. The CDR3 extends over 14 amino acids. Written as DNA, the CDR3 is TGCAGCGTTGAACACCGGCAGGCCGCCCGTGAGGCTTTCTTT. It is translated as CSVEHRQAAREAFF.

CDR3 amino acids: CASRSRPKSLNTEAFF. The CDR3 DNA sequence: TGCGCCAGCAGATCGAGGCCCAAATCCTTGAACACTGAAGCTTTCTTT. The chain links TRBV5-1 to TRBJ1-1; D remains unclear. CDR1 is SGHRS and CDR2 is YFSETQ in the germline V gene. Trimming left V 5 bases short and J 0 bases short, with 17 bases between. The CDR3 consists of 16 residues. Full variable domain (outside the CDR3, taken from reference TRBV5-1 and TRBJ1-1): KAGVTQTPRYLIKTRGQQVTLSCSPISGHRSVSWYQQTPGQGLQFLFEYFSETQRNKGNFPGRFSGRQFSNSRSEMNVSTLELGDSALYLCASRSRPKSLNTEAFFGQGTRLTVV.

The CDR3 region has the DNA TGTGCCAGCAGGGAAACAGGGGCCACAGATACGCAGTATTTT. This translates into CASRETGATDTQYF. The chain carries TRBV2 and TRBJ2-3, with TRBD1 matching over 7 bases. The CDR3 is 14 amino acids. The junction had 5 bases not matched to a gene; V was cut back by 6 bases and J by 2 bases. CDR1 SNHLY and CDR2 FYNNEI come from the germline V gene.

To note about this clone: Compared with germline, one end of the junction differs, possibly owing to a read error. The chain is built from TRBV19 and TRBJ2-3; D is uncertain. In germline, CDR1 is LNHDA, CDR2 SQIVND (reference sequence). The CDR3 runs 9 residues. Here the CDR3 DNA reads TGTGCCAGTAGCCCCCCCTGGAATTTT. This codes for CASSPPWNF.

The genes are TRBV5-1 and TRBJ2-5, with TRBD2 identical over 8 bases. The trim removed 5 bases at V and 5 bases at J, leaving 14 bases unmatched. The CDR3 is 16 residues long. Looked up from germline, CDR1 is SGHRS and CDR2 is YFSETQ. CDR3 amino acids: CASRPRGGGRVETQYF. CDR3 bases: TGCGCCAGCAGACCACGAGGCGGGGGGAGAGTGGAGACCCAGTACTTC.

V and J are TRBV5-1 and TRBJ2-5; 8 nucleotides align to TRBD2. The germline CDR1 and CDR2 sequences are SGHRS and YFSETQ. With V trimmed by 4 bases and J by 0 bases, 5 bases remained unmatched. The CDR3 has 15 residues. CDR3 nucleotides: TGCGCCAGCAGCCAGGGACTAGGAGACCAAGAGACCCAGTACTTC. It codes for CASSQGLGDQETQYF.

This chain's CDR3 is CSVEDPGLLNTEAFF. Written as DNA, the CDR3 is TGCAGCGTTGAAGATCCGGGCTTACTGAACACTGAAGCTTTCTTT. This chain joins TRBV29-1 and TRBJ1-1; D is undetermined. Per the germline V gene, CDR1 is SQVTM and CDR2 is ANQGSEA. V shed 0 bases and J shed 0 bases, with 11 bases lying between them. This CDR3 is built from 15 residues.

This rearrangement joins TRBV2 to TRBJ2-7; D is possibly TRBD1 (5 bases). Germline V CDR1 and CDR2: SNHLY, FYNNEI. The CDR3 consists of 17 residues. V lost 2 bases, J lost 1 base, and 18 bases lay in between. The DNA for the CDR3 is TGTGCCAGCAGTGAAACCCAGGGCAGGGCTTCTTCCTACGAGCAGTACTTC. Translated: CASSETQGRASSYEQYF. Supplemented by reference TRBV2 and TRBJ2-7, the full variable domain reads EPEVTQTPSHQVTQMGQEVILRCVPISNHLYFYWYRQILGQKVEFLVSFYNNEISEKSEIFDDQFSVERPDGSNFTLKIRSTKLEDSAMYFCASSETQGRASSYEQYFGPGTRLTVT.

The J gene is TRBJ2-7, the V gene TRBV6-6; weak D call: TRBD2 (7 bases). Looked up from germline, CDR1 is MNHNY and CDR2 is SVGAGI (reference sequence). The germline V and J ends were trimmed by 11 bases and 5 bases, with 19 bases remaining between them. The length of the CDR3 is 13 residues. The CDR3 here is CAVREGTRDEQYF. The CDR3 DNA sequence: TGTGCCGTAAGGGAGGGGACAAGGGACGAGCAGTACTTC.

The genes are TRBV28 and TRBJ2-1, with 12 bases lining up with TRBD2. Trimming at V came to 5 bases and at J to 6 bases, leaving 11 bases not matched to a gene. Germline V CDR1 and CDR2: MDHEN, SYDVKM. This CDR3 comprises 17 residues. The CDR3 here is CASSTPTSGRIGNEQFF. CDR3 sequence (DNA): TGTGCCAGCAGTACCCCGACTAGCGGGAGAATCGGCAATGAGCAGTTCTTC.

The chain is built from TRBV6-5 and TRBJ1-6; maybe TRBD1 (5 bases). The V gene's germline CDR1 is MNHEY and CDR2 SVGAGI. The V and J ends lost 5 bases and 5 bases respectively, with 10 bases between them. The CDR3 extends over 14 amino acids. The CDR3 DNA follows: TGTGCCAGCAGTCCGGACATTGATAATTCACCCCTCCACTTT. This codes for CASSPDIDNSPLHF.

Here the CDR3 reads CAMGHGPYEQYF. CDR3 sequence (DNA): TGTGCCATGGGACACGGACCCTACGAGCAGTACTTC. The chain is built from TRBV2 and TRBJ2-7, with a tentative D call TRBD1 (6 bases). Germline CDR1 SNHLY, CDR2 FYNNEI. CDR3 length equals 12 residues. Between the trimmed V and J ends, which lost 10 bases and 2 bases, there was a span of 12 bases.

This clone was picked up a small number of times. The chain is built from TRBV15 and TRBJ2-7; no clear D gene. CDR1 LNHNV and CDR2 YYDKDF come from the germline V gene (reference sequence). The CDR3 loop spans 14 amino acids. Trimming cost V 5 bases and J 0 bases, with 11 bases left between them. CDR3 coding DNA: TGTGCCACCAGCCCTCGCGACGGCTCCTACGAGCAGTACTTC. Translated: CATSPRDGSYEQYF.

The chain is built from TRBV9 and TRBJ2-3; D is unclear. The CDR3 runs to 16 residues. CDR1 SGDLS and CDR2 YYNGEE come from the germline V gene. The V and J ends lost 1 base and 0 bases respectively, with 12 bases between them. The CDR3 DNA reads as TGTGCCAGCAGCGTACGCCTGACGACTAGCACAGATACGCAGTATTTT. It translates to CASSVRLTTSTDTQYF.

This clone was observed a single time. The rearrangement joins TRBV28 to TRBJ2-7; D is perhaps TRBD2 (7 bases). Between the trimmed V and J ends, which lost 7 bases and 3 bases, there was a span of 16 bases. This CDR3 comprises 14 residues. Per the germline V gene, CDR1 is MDHEN and CDR2 is SYDVKM. In DNA form, the CDR3 reads TGTGCCAGCACGTACGGGGGGCTTGGCTACGAGCAGTACTTC. This sequence encodes CASTYGGLGYEQYF.

This chain uses TRBV11-2 with TRBJ1-4, with D possibly being TRBD1 (6 bases). The V and J ends lost 3 bases and 0 bases respectively, with 8 bases between them. The length of the CDR3 is 15 residues. Germline loops: CDR1 SGHAT, CDR2 FQNNGV. CDR3 sequence reads: CASSFGQSTNEKLFF. In DNA, the CDR3 is TGTGCCAGCAGCTTCGGACAGTCAACTAATGAAAAACTGTTTTTT.

V usage is TRBV2 and J usage is TRBJ1-6; the D is unclear. The CDR3 consists of 16 residues. CDR1 is SNHLY, CDR2 FYNNEI, per germline. V was cut by 3 bases and J by 0 bases, with 9 bases left in between. CDR3 in DNA: TGTGCCAGCAGTGAGTCCGGGAGCTCCTATAATTCACCCCTCCACTTT. Amino acids: CASSESGSSYNSPLHF.